The present T cell receptor (beta chain) was sequenced within a study of beta chain features in type 1 diabetes. The V end was cut by 1 base, the J end by 4 bases, with 8 bases between. From germline, CDR1 is GTSNPN and CDR2 SVGIG (reference sequence). The CDR3 loop spans 13 amino acids. For this clone: Its antigen is not identified.

The authors obtained over 95% purity in all sorted populations. All of the isolated RNA was reverse transcribed, so expressed TCRB transcripts were sequenced. Roughly 3.5 million reads per sample were averaged for naive, central memory and regulatory samples. This table comes from immunoSEQ multiplex PCR, and its TCRdb copy is limited to in-frame clones, with some not included. This sample has 200,000 to 300,000 clones, with 55% to 70% found just once. General observations from the study: Patients with Type 1 diabetes showed moderately but significantly shorter TCRB CDR3s in all four CD4+ subsets.

The TCR comes from a man younger than 45 in good health. Sequencing was carried out using naive CD4+ T cells from blood. The genes are TRBV30 and TRBJ2-1; D is uncertain. CDR3 region: CAWSGVVYNEQFF. CDR3 coding DNA: TGTGCCTGGAGTGGAGTAGTTTACAATGAGCAGTTCTTC.